This record covers a single T cell receptor beta chain. Its antigen is still unknown. The length of the CDR3 is 16 residues. Germline CDR1 reads LGHDT; CDR2 reads YNNKEL (reference sequence). In preparing the TRB cDNA libraries, 5' RACE with UMI labels was used. TCRdb reprocessed the 5' RACE reads, keeping one entry per CDR3 protein, no DNA. The sample features approximately 39,000 distinct CDR3 sequences, with more than 14% in its top ten. This sample was taken from a study of CXCR3-negative and CXCR3-positive naive CD8 T cells. About the research overall: Every library held about 1.5 +/- 0.3 million TRB reads, and the total came to around 130 million. Study observations and caveats: TRB CDR3 properties indicated TCR strength, while surface CD5 was similar across naive subsets.

Using triplicate sorts, a few hundred thousand cells were collected each time from every CD8+ T cell subset. The clonotype originates from a human donor in good health. Some clones in this sample may be carry-over from other donors' samples. The chain couples TRBV3-1 to TRBJ2-5; TCRdb gives TRBD2 as the D gene, but with no DNA this cannot be confirmed. The sequencing sample was made of memory CD8+ T cells from blood. The chain's CDR3 is CASSQAGPHGEETQYF.